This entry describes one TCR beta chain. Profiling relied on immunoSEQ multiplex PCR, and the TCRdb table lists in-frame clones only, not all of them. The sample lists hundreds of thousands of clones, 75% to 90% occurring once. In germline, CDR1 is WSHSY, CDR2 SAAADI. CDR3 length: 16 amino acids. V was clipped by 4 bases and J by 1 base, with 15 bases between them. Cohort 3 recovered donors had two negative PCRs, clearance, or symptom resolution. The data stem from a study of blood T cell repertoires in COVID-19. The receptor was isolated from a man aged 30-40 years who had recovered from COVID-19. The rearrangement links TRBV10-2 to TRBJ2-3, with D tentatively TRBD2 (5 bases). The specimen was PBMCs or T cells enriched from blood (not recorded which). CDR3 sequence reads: CASSATHRGGTDTQYF. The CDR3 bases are TGCGCCAGCAGTGCCACCCACCGGGGAGGCACAGATACGCAGTATTTT.